These 28 T cell receptor beta chains were all obtained from the same sample, sequenced in a study of cytomegalovirus exposure and HLA in healthy donors. PCR employed 60 Vbeta and 13 Jbeta primers. Repertoires were generated with immunoSEQ multiplex PCR, while TCRdb's copy carries only in-frame clones and drops some. The sample lists some 180,000 clones, roughly 13% occurring once. The sample was PBMCs. The receptors were sampled from a man aged 45-60 years in good health and CMV-seropositive.

In this sample, this clone turned up a few times. The rearrangement joins TRBV7-9 to TRBJ1-5; possible D gene TRBD1, 6 bases. The germline V and J ends were trimmed by 1 base and 0 bases, with 10 bases remaining between them. The germline gives CDR1 SEHNR, CDR2 FQNEAQ (reference sequence). This CDR3 has 16 amino acids. The CDR3 protein is CASSLGTAYSNQPQHF. The CDR3 DNA is TGTGCCAGCAGCTTAGGGACAGCCTATAGCAATCAGCCCCAGCATTTT.

There are a few counts of this clone. This chain joins TRBV7-9 and TRBJ2-1, with D perhaps TRBD2 (5 bases). The V and J ends lost 5 bases and 0 bases respectively, with 17 bases between them. CDR1 and CDR2 from the germline V gene are SEHNR and FQNEAQ (reference sequence). The CDR3 runs to 17 residues. The CDR3 region is CASSVPDFSRSYNEQFF. CDR3 coding DNA: TGTGCCAGCAGCGTCCCGGACTTTTCACGCTCCTACAATGAGCAGTTCTTC.

The CDR3, as DNA: TGCAGCGTCACAGGGGGTGAAAAACTGTTTTTT. It is translated as CSVTGGEKLFF. The rearrangement uses TRBV29-1 and TRBJ1-4; 8 positions match TRBD1. Trimming took 6 bases from V and 7 from J; bases not matched to a gene: 1. The length of the CDR3 is 11 residues. Germline assignment: CDR1 SQVTM and CDR2 ANQGSEA. Supplemented by reference TRBV29-1 and TRBJ1-4, the full variable domain reads SAVISQKPSRDICQRGTSLTIQCQVDSQVTMMFWYRQQPGQSLTLIATANQGSEATYESGFVIDKFPISRPNLTFSTLTVSNMSPEDSSIYLCSVTGGEKLFFGSGTQLSVL.

This clone was seen at least ten times. V gene TRBV6-6 combines with J gene TRBJ1-5; D gene uncertain. The CDR3 is made up of 11 amino acids. V was pared by 2 bases and J by 9 bases, with 5 bases between. From germline, CDR1 is MNHNY and CDR2 SVGAGI (reference sequence). CDR3 sequence: CASSYGRPQHF. DNA for the CDR3: TGTGCCAGCAGTTACGGCAGGCCCCAGCATTTT.

The gene calls are TRBV4-1 and TRBJ2-2, with 9 nucleotides matching TRBD2. Germline V gene lookup returns CDR1 MGHRA and CDR2 YSYEKL. The length of the CDR3 is 15 residues. V was pared by 5 bases and J by 3 bases, with 4 bases of the junction left unmatched. The CDR3, as DNA: TGCGCCAGCAGCTACCGACTAGCGGACACCGGGGAGCTGTTTTTT. This gives the protein CASSYRLADTGELFF.

The V and J genes are TRBV14 and TRBJ2-5; 10 bases match TRBD2. J was trimmed by 3 bases and V by 2 bases; bases with no gene match: 9. CDR1 and CDR2 from the germline V gene are SGHDN and FVKESK. The CDR3 has 17 amino acids. The CDR3, as DNA: TGTGCCAGCAGCCAACGGTCTTGGACTAGCGGCAAAGAGACCCAGTACTTC. This encodes CASSQRSWTSGKETQYF. Supplemented by reference TRBV14 and TRBJ2-5, the full variable domain reads EAGVTQFPSHSVIEKGQTVTLRCDPISGHDNLYWYRRVMGKEIKFLLHFVKESKQDESGMPNNRFLAERTGGTYSTLKVQPAELEDSGVYFCASSQRSWTSGKETQYFGPGTRLLVL.

There are a few counts of this clone. The chain has TRBV10-3 and TRBJ2-7; D is perhaps TRBD2 (6 bases). Germline-derived CDR1 and CDR2 are ENHRY and SYGVKD. The ends were cut back, 6 bases at V and 0 bases at J, with 9 bases in the middle. This CDR3 spans 13 amino acids. The DNA for the CDR3 is TGTGCCATCAGCACGGGGGTCTCCTACGAGCAGTACTTC. It is translated as CAISTGVSYEQYF.

J is TRBJ1-2 and V is TRBV11-2; D unclear. This CDR3 spans 13 amino acids. Trimming shortened V by 1 base and J by 5 bases, and 8 bases separated the two germline ends. Germline V CDR1 and CDR2: SGHAT, FQNNGV. The CDR3 region has the DNA TGTGCCAGCAGCTTAGGTTCGGTATATGGCTACACCTTC. Protein: CASSLGSVYGYTF.

The chain recombines TRBV4-3 with TRBJ2-7; D might be TRBD2 (7 bases). Germline V gene data show CDR1 as LGHNA and CDR2 as YSLEER. V lost 4 bases to trimming and J lost 1 base, with 14 bases between them. The CDR3 length is 15 residues. The DNA for the CDR3 is TGCGCCAGCAGCCCCCGACGGGGGGCATCCTACGAGCAGTACTTC. Residues: CASSPRRGASYEQYF.

The chain carries TRBV14 and TRBJ1-6; D may be TRBD1 (6 bases). V lost 0 bases, J lost 7 bases, and 10 bases lay in between. Germline CDR1 and CDR2: SGHDN and FVKESK. This CDR3 contains 15 residues. The CDR3 loop reads CASSQETGQNSPLHF. CDR3 nucleotides: TGTGCCAGCAGCCAAGAAACAGGGCAGAATTCACCCCTCCACTTT.

This clone was counted between two and nine times. The rearrangement links TRBV19 to TRBJ2-3; perhaps TRBD1 as D (7 bases). Per the germline V gene, CDR1 is LNHDA and CDR2 is SQIVND (reference sequence). V lost 3 bases to trimming and J lost 1 base, with 14 bases between them. The CDR3 is made up of 16 amino acids. CDR3 sequence reads: CASSISGGIGTDTQYF. In nucleotides, the CDR3 is TGTGCCAGTAGTATCTCAGGGGGGATTGGCACAGATACGCAGTATTTT.

The table lists this clone with a few counts. The rearrangement uses TRBV28 and TRBJ1-5; a possible D gene is TRBD1 (5 bases). Trimming cost V 7 bases and J 5 bases, with 21 bases left between them. This CDR3 spans 16 amino acids. Germline CDR1 and CDR2: MDHEN and SYDVKM. CDR3 sequence: CASTEGGAGSYQPQHF. As DNA, the CDR3 is TGTGCCAGCACCGAGGGAGGGGCCGGCTCTTATCAGCCCCAGCATTTT. The whole variable domain, filled in from reference TRBV28 and TRBJ1-5, reads DVKVTQSSRYLVKRTGEKVFLECVQDMDHENMFWYRQDPGLGLRLIYFSYDVKMKEKGDIPEGYSVSREKKERFSLILESASTNQTSMYLCASTEGGAGSYQPQHFGDGTRLSIL.

The J gene is TRBJ2-5, the V gene TRBV25-1; TRBD2 agrees at 10 bases. Germline trimming cut 5 bases from V and 4 bases from J; bases unmatched to any gene: 10. CDR1 MGHDK and CDR2 SYGVNS come from the germline V gene. The CDR3 has 16 residues. CDR3 amino acids: CASSTAGTSVGETQYF. The CDR3 DNA reads TGTGCCAGCAGTACCGCCGGGACTAGCGTAGGAGAGACCCAGTACTTC.

This clone came up a few times. The chain couples TRBV13 to TRBJ2-3; D perhaps matches TRBD2 (6 bases). This CDR3 comprises 15 residues. V was pared by 2 bases and J by 2 bases, with 11 bases between. Germline V CDR1 and CDR2: PRHDT, FYEKMQ (reference sequence). The CDR3 coding sequence is TGTGCCAGCAGCTTAAGGCGGGGAATCACAGATACGCAGTATTTT. Its translation is CASSLRRGITDTQYF.

The chain combines TRBV19 with TRBJ1-2, with TRBD1 matching 9 bases. V gave up 7 bases and J gave up 3 bases; unmatched junction bases: 9. The germline gives CDR1 LNHDA, CDR2 SQIVND (reference sequence). This CDR3 has 15 amino acids. Here the CDR3 DNA reads TGTGCCAGTACCAAGCTGAGACAGGGGGACTATGGCTACACCTTC. Translated: CASTKLRQGDYGYTF.

The table lists this clone with a few counts. CDR3 DNA sequence: TGCAGTGCTAGAGGAGGGGAGACCCAGTACTTC. Translating gives CSARGGETQYF. The chain carries TRBV20-1 and TRBJ2-5; a possible D gene is TRBD2 (5 bases). The V and J ends lost 1 base and 5 bases respectively, with 5 bases between them. This CDR3 comprises 11 residues. The germline V gene encodes CDR1 DFQATT and CDR2 SNEGSKA (reference sequence).

CDR3 coding DNA: TGTGCCAGCAGTTACGGGGCAGTGGGATTGCTCACTGAAGCTTTCTTT. Amino acids: CASSYGAVGLLTEAFF. The chain links TRBV6-5 to TRBJ1-1; tentative D call: TRBD1 (5 bases). This CDR3 is built from 16 residues. V shed 2 bases and J shed 4 bases, with 17 bases lying between them. Germline V gene sequence: CDR1 MNHEY, CDR2 SVGAGI.

This clone was seen a few times. The V call is TRBV5-4, the J call TRBJ2-7, with 8 bases lining up with TRBD1. V lost 10 bases, J lost 2 bases, and 11 bases stayed unmatched. The CDR3 has 14 amino acids. Germline lookup yields CDR1 SGHNT and CDR2 YYREEE (reference sequence). CDR3 region: CASRRETGAYEQYF. DNA of the CDR3: TGTGCCTCCCGCCGGGAGACAGGGGCCTACGAGCAGTACTTC.

This clone was seen a handful of times. J is TRBJ1-6 and V is TRBV6-5, with D maybe TRBD1 (5 bases). Germline V gene data show CDR1 as MNHEY and CDR2 as SVGAGI. The V gene lost 7 bases and the J gene lost 7 bases, with 11 bases spanning the gap. The CDR3 contains 13 residues. The CDR3 DNA sequence: TGTGCCAGCACTCGACAGCTAAATTCACCCCTCCACTTT. Protein: CASTRQLNSPLHF.

This clone was observed a few times. The CDR3 loop reads CAWSARDRSYSPLHF. In DNA, the CDR3 is TGTGCCTGGAGTGCCCGGGACAGGTCTTATTCACCCCTCCACTTT. The chain joins TRBV30 to TRBJ1-6, with TRBD1 matching 8 bases. The CDR3 is 15 amino acids. Germline trimming cut 1 base from V and 8 bases from J; bases unmatched to any gene: 7. Germline V gene sequence: CDR1 GTSNPN, CDR2 SVGIG (reference sequence). Complete variable domain (other parts from reference TRBV30 and TRBJ1-6): SQTIHQWPATLVQPVGSPLSLECTVEGTSNPNLYWYRQAAGRGLQLLFYSVGIGQISSEVPQNLSASRPQDRQFILSSKKLLLSDSGFYLCAWSARDRSYSPLHFGNGTRLTVT.

This sequence joins TRBV6-5 and TRBJ2-7; a weak D match, TRBD1 (6 bases). Germline CDR1 MNHEY, CDR2 SVGAGI. The CDR3 is made up of 13 amino acids. V was clipped by 7 bases and J by 0 bases, with 10 bases between them. Here the CDR3 reads CASIARGSYEQYF. DNA of the CDR3: TGTGCCAGCATAGCCAGGGGCTCCTACGAGCAGTACTTC.

This rearrangement joins TRBV28 to TRBJ1-5, with 7 bases that match TRBD1. The CDR3 runs to 14 residues. CDR1 and CDR2 (germline): MDHEN, SYDVKM. The trim removed 2 bases at V and 6 bases at J, leaving 4 bases unmatched. CDR3 sequence reads: CASSLEGASQPQHF. The CDR3 region has the DNA TGTGCCAGCAGTTTAGAGGGGGCGAGTCAGCCCCAGCATTTT.

This chain joins TRBV25-1 and TRBJ1-4; possible D gene TRBD1, 5 bases. The CDR3 has 18 residues. Germline-derived CDR1 and CDR2 are MGHDK and SYGVNS. Deletions cut 1 base from V and 4 bases from J, with 19 bases between. The CDR3 reads CASSELIPGRGFNEKLFF. The CDR3, as DNA: TGTGCCAGCAGTGAATTGATCCCGGGCCGGGGGTTTAATGAAAAACTGTTTTTT.

The CDR3 sequence: CASSYSGARAGYTF. CDR3 nucleotide sequence: TGTGCCAGCAGTTACTCCGGAGCCCGAGCGGGCTACACCTTC. This chain links TRBV6-5 with TRBJ1-2; D gene uncertain. The V gene's germline CDR1 is MNHEY and CDR2 SVGAGI. This CDR3 is built from 14 residues. Trimming left V 0 bases short and J 8 bases short, with 13 bases between.

The chain is built from TRBV28 and TRBJ1-4, with D perhaps matching TRBD1 (5 bases). This CDR3 has 15 residues. Germline values: CDR1 MDHEN, CDR2 SYDVKM. The V end was cut by 1 base, the J end by 8 bases, with 14 bases between. For the CDR3, the DNA is TGTGCCAGCAGTTTATTGAGGACGGACAAGGAAAAACTGTTTTTT. It encodes CASSLLRTDKEKLFF.

The chain joins TRBV6-5 to TRBJ2-3; D may be TRBD1 (5 bases). Germline values: CDR1 MNHEY, CDR2 SVGAGI. This CDR3 is built from 13 residues. V lost 6 bases and J lost 4, with 11 bases in between. As DNA, the CDR3 is TGTGCCAGCAGGGGGCACAATTCAGATACGCAGTATTTT. It yields the protein CASRGHNSDTQYF.

This clone was picked up a small number of times. The DNA for the CDR3 is TGTGCCAGCAGCCCGCGTAGCGGGGGGGTAAACACAGATACGCAGTATTTT. It specifies CASSPRSGGVNTDTQYF. The genes are TRBV11-3 and TRBJ2-3; 11 bases are a match to TRBD2. V lost 5 bases, J lost 2 bases, and 9 bases stayed unmatched. Germline CDR1 reads SGHNT; CDR2 reads YENEEA. The CDR3 covers 17 residues.

This clone was observed a handful of times. CDR3 sequence reads: CASSSLTSGESYNEQFF. As DNA, the CDR3 is TGTGCCAGCAGCTCCCTAACTAGCGGGGAGTCCTACAATGAGCAGTTCTTC. The chain uses TRBV7-9 and TRBJ2-1, with TRBD2 identical over 10 bases. J was trimmed by 1 base and V by 4 bases; bases with no gene match: 7. This CDR3 spans 17 amino acids. Germline V gene lookup returns CDR1 SEHNR and CDR2 FQNEAQ (reference sequence).